This entry concerns a single T cell receptor (beta chain). Other nucleotide sequences in the sample specify the same CDR3. The sample comes from a study of beta chain features in type 1 diabetes. This CDR3 is built from 14 residues. Trimming took off 0 bases at V and 2 bases at J, with 5 bases between the two ends. The V gene's germline CDR1 is KGHSH and CDR2 LQKENI. Expressed TCRB transcripts got sequenced, as all isolated RNA was reverse transcribed. Clones were read by immunoSEQ multiplex PCR, and TCRdb kept only the in-frame ones, dropping some. The table records 970,000 or so clones, under 20% of them present only once.

This rearrangement joins TRBV18 to TRBJ2-1; D is undetermined. Material for sequencing was naive CD4+ T cells from blood. The receptor's source is a young woman in good health. CDR3 loop: CASSPPATYNEQFF. In DNA form, the CDR3 reads TGTGCCAGCTCACCACCGGCTACCTACAATGAGCAGTTCTTC.